One and the same sample provided the 30 T cell receptor beta chains below, sequenced in a study of technical replicates of blood from several donors. Libraries were prepared by immunoSEQ multiplex PCR; TCRdb keeps only in-frame clonotypes and omits some of them. The sample has some 87,000 clones; approximately 93% are singletons. The specimen sequenced was T cells isolated from PBMCs. These receptors originate from a human donor in good health.

The chain has TRBV7-9 and TRBJ2-1; D is perhaps TRBD2 (6 bases). This CDR3 has 13 amino acids. Germline CDR1 SEHNR, CDR2 FQNEAQ (reference sequence). V lost 7 bases and J lost 7, with 14 bases in between. Here the CDR3 reads CASNGGAQNEQFF. The CDR3 nucleotides are TGTGCCAGCAACGGGGGAGCTCAGAATGAGCAGTTCTTC.

The V and J genes are TRBV9 and TRBJ2-3; 8 bases align to TRBD2. Germline V gene lookup returns CDR1 SGDLS and CDR2 YYNGEE. V was clipped by 4 bases and J by 2 bases; unmatched bases: 15. This CDR3 spans 18 amino acids. The DNA for the CDR3 is TGTGCCAGCAGCACCCATTGGGCAGCGGGAGAGATCACAGATACGCAGTATTTT. Amino acids: CASSTHWAAGEITDTQYF.

The rearrangement joins TRBV2 to TRBJ2-6; possibly TRBD2 for D (6 bases). The germline gives CDR1 SNHLY, CDR2 FYNNEI. Trimming pared 4 bases from V and 1 base from J, leaving 20 bases between. CDR3 length equals 19 residues. CDR3 region: CASSGRAGSNLSGANVLTF. As DNA, the CDR3 is TGTGCCAGCAGTGGCCGGGCCGGGAGTAACCTTTCTGGGGCCAACGTCCTGACTTTC.

The chain is built from TRBV21-1 and TRBJ2-1; TRBD1 is taken as the D call from the table, unchecked against the DNA. TRBV21-1 constitutes a pseudogene. This CDR3 has 14 amino acids. The CDR3 region is CAYGTESSYNEQFF. CDR3 coding DNA: TGTGCCTACGGGACAGAGAGCTCCTACAATGAGCAGTTCTTC.

The rearrangement links TRBV5-4 to TRBJ2-1; D call uncertain. With 1 base removed from V and 0 bases from J, the gap between germline ends came to 5 bases. The CDR3 spans 14 residues. CDR1 is SGHNT and CDR2 is YYREEE in the germline V gene (reference sequence). CDR3 nucleotide sequence: TGTGCCAGCAGCTTGCTCAGCTCCTACAATGAGCAGTTCTTC. It encodes CASSLLSSYNEQFF. Together with reference TRBV5-4 and TRBJ2-1, the CDR3 gives the full variable domain: ETGVTQSPTHLIKTRGQQVTLRCSSQSGHNTVSWYQQALGQGPQFIFQYYREEENGRGNFPPRFSGLQFPNYSSELNVNALELDDSALYLCASSLLSSYNEQFFGPGTRLTVL.

The rearrangement links TRBV4-1 to TRBJ2-1; no clear D. V lost 0 bases and J 1 base, leaving 7 bases between the germline ends. Per germline, CDR1 MGHRA and CDR2 YSYEKL. The CDR3 spans 15 residues. CDR3 DNA sequence: TGCGCCAGCAGCCAAGAGGAGCTTTCCTACAATGAGCAGTTCTTC. Its translation: CASSQEELSYNEQFF.

The genes are TRBV6-5 and TRBJ2-3; 8 bases are shared with TRBD1. V lost 6 bases and J lost 3; bases outside the gene matches: 8. The CDR3 length is 15 residues. Germline assignment: CDR1 MNHEY and CDR2 SVGAGI. CDR3 amino acids: CASSPRGLGTDTQYF. The DNA for the CDR3 is TGTGCCAGCAGCCCCAGGGGGCTGGGGACAGATACGCAGTATTTT.

This chain uses TRBV19 with TRBJ2-7, with TRBD2 matching 7 bases. Germline V gives CDR1 LNHDA, CDR2 SQIVND (reference sequence). The V gene end was trimmed by 4 bases and the J gene end by 3 bases; junction bases not matched to a gene: 6. The CDR3 is made up of 14 amino acids. CDR3 in amino acids: CASSTTTSSYEQYF. The DNA for the CDR3 is TGTGCCAGTAGTACAACGACTAGCAGCTACGAGCAGTACTTC.

This sequence joins TRBV6-5 and TRBJ1-2; D is unresolved. The CDR3 extends over 12 amino acids. Trimming pared 7 bases from V and 2 bases from J, leaving 8 bases between. CDR1 is MNHEY, CDR2 SVGAGI, per germline. CDR3 nucleotide sequence: TGTGCCAGCACCTCGGGGAACTATGGCTACACCTTC. This translates into CASTSGNYGYTF.

The gene calls are TRBV2 and TRBJ2-7; the D is unclear. The CDR3 consists of 13 residues. V lost 3 bases to trimming and J lost 2 bases, with 8 bases between them. The V gene's germline CDR1 is SNHLY and CDR2 FYNNEI. DNA of the CDR3: TGTGCCAGCAGTGATGGGCCAACCTACGAGCAGTACTTC. It is translated as CASSDGPTYEQYF.

This clone was counted only a few times. The V and J genes are TRBV6-5 and TRBJ2-1; D is unresolved. The germline V gene encodes CDR1 MNHEY and CDR2 SVGAGI. The CDR3 is made up of 15 amino acids. Trimming pared 2 bases from V and 6 bases from J, leaving 14 bases between. The CDR3 spells CASSYARSVLNEQFF. The DNA for the CDR3 is TGTGCCAGCAGTTACGCGCGATCGGTTCTCAATGAGCAGTTCTTC.

The chain recombines TRBV5-4 with TRBJ1-1; no clear D gene. The ends were cut back, 0 bases at V and 0 bases at J, with 6 bases in the middle. The CDR3 is 14 amino acids. Germline V gene lookup returns CDR1 SGHNT and CDR2 YYREEE (reference sequence). The CDR3 sequence is CASSLDGLNTEAFF. As DNA, the CDR3 is TGTGCCAGCAGCTTGGACGGGTTGAACACTGAAGCTTTCTTT.

The chain uses TRBV18 and TRBJ1-5, with 7 bases identical to TRBD1. The CDR3 length is 13 residues. The V and J ends lost 6 bases and 3 bases, in that order; junction bases with no gene match: 2. Germline CDR1 KGHSH, CDR2 LQKENI. CDR3 sequence reads: CASSGQSNQPQHF. The CDR3 DNA follows: TGTGCCAGCTCGGGACAGTCCAATCAGCCCCAGCATTTT.

This clone was detected once. The rearrangement joins TRBV7-2 to TRBJ2-3, with a tentative D call TRBD2 (5 bases). Deletions cut 1 base from V and 4 bases from J, with 15 bases between. The CDR3 totals 16 residues. Germline lookup yields CDR1 SGHTA and CDR2 FQGNSA. The CDR3 sequence is CASSLVHRRASDTQYF. The CDR3, as DNA: TGTGCCAGCAGCTTAGTACATCGGCGGGCCTCAGATACGCAGTATTTT.

The CDR3 region is CASSLGAGGSPYEQYF. The CDR3 region has the DNA TGTGCCAGCAGTTTAGGGGCAGGCGGGAGCCCCTACGAGCAGTACTTC. The chain carries TRBV27 and TRBJ2-7; 7 bases agree with TRBD2. Germline V lookup: CDR1 MNHEY, CDR2 SMNVEV (reference sequence). The CDR3 is 16 amino acids. Trimming cost V 2 bases and J 2 bases; bases outside gene matches: 9.

The rearrangement joins TRBV28 to TRBJ2-5; maybe TRBD2 (6 bases). V lost 4 bases to trimming and J lost 5 bases, with 23 bases between them. This CDR3 comprises 17 residues. Germline loops: CDR1 MDHEN, CDR2 SYDVKM. The chain's CDR3 is CASSYPIGAGLPETQYF. The CDR3 DNA reads TGTGCCAGCAGTTACCCGATCGGGGCGGGACTCCCGGAGACCCAGTACTTC.

The chain is built from TRBV6-4 and TRBJ2-7, with a weak D call TRBD2 (6 bases). V lost 7 bases to trimming and J lost 5 bases, with 24 bases between them. Germline loops: CDR1 MRHNA, CDR2 SNTAGT. The CDR3 is made up of 16 amino acids. The CDR3 sequence is CASTPFRPGAINEQYF. For the CDR3, the DNA is TGTGCCAGCACCCCATTCCGTCCGGGAGCGATCAACGAGCAGTACTTC.

This clone is a singleton in its sample. The rearrangement links TRBV5-4 to TRBJ1-2, with D possibly TRBD1 on 5 matching bases. The germline V gene encodes CDR1 SGHNT and CDR2 YYREEE (reference sequence). V lost 0 bases, J lost 1 base, and 7 bases lay in between. The CDR3 has 14 residues. CDR3 sequence reads: CASSLVGDNYGYTF. The CDR3 nucleotides read TGTGCCAGCAGCTTGGTAGGGGATAACTATGGCTACACCTTC.

To note about this clone: Other DNA variants within this sample encode the same CDR3. The gene calls are TRBV11-2 and TRBJ2-7; no firm D call. The V gene lost 1 base and the J gene lost 3 bases, with 4 bases spanning the gap. The germline V gene encodes CDR1 SGHAT and CDR2 FQNNGV. The CDR3 is 12 amino acids. The CDR3, as DNA: TGTGCCAGCAGCTTAGCAGGCTACGAGCAGTACTTC. Residues: CASSLAGYEQYF.

V and J are TRBV4-1 and TRBJ2-3; a possible D gene is TRBD1 (6 bases). The CDR3 is made up of 15 amino acids. V was trimmed by 1 base and J by 1 base, leaving 9 bases between them. Germline loops: CDR1 MGHRA, CDR2 YSYEKL. This CDR3 reads CASSQVNRGTDTQYF. Here the CDR3 DNA reads TGCGCCAGCAGCCAAGTCAACAGGGGCACAGATACGCAGTATTTT.

The V call is TRBV11-2, the J call TRBJ1-1, with a tentative D call TRBD1 (6 bases). The V and J ends lost 5 bases and 6 bases respectively, with 16 bases between them. Germline V lookup: CDR1 SGHAT, CDR2 FQNNGV. The CDR3 is 14 amino acids. The CDR3 bases are TGTGCCAGCAGCCCCAACAGGGAGATTCCTGAAGCTTTCTTT. Translated, it gives CASSPNREIPEAFF.

J is TRBJ2-6 and V is TRBV28; no clear D gene. Germline CDR1 MDHEN, CDR2 SYDVKM. Between the trimmed V and J ends, which lost 6 bases and 0 bases, there was a span of 6 bases. The CDR3 runs 14 residues. CDR3 bases: TGTGCCAGCAGCGTTAGCTCTGGGGCCAACGTCCTGACTTTC. Its protein is CASSVSSGANVLTF.

The V gene is TRBV7-9, the J gene TRBJ1-1, with D maybe TRBD1 (6 bases). Germline V lookup: CDR1 SEHNR, CDR2 FQNEAQ (reference sequence). CDR3 length equals 14 residues. V was clipped by 3 bases and J by 1 base, with 9 bases between them. CDR3 protein: CASSFQGTNTEAFF. In DNA form, the CDR3 reads TGTGCCAGCAGCTTCCAGGGGACGAACACTGAAGCTTTCTTT.

V usage is TRBV6-5 and J usage is TRBJ2-1; tentatively, D is TRBD2 (6 bases). The CDR3 is 11 amino acids. CDR1 MNHEY and CDR2 SVGAGI come from the germline V gene. V lost 6 bases and J 6 bases, leaving 6 bases between the germline ends. The CDR3 region is CASREGNEQFF. CDR3 nucleotide sequence: TGTGCCAGCAGGGAGGGCAATGAGCAGTTCTTC.

A word on this clone: This same CDR3 is encoded by further DNA sequences in the sample. The CDR3 protein is CASSLGTSGSYEQYF. In DNA, the CDR3 is TGTGCCAGCAGCTTGGGGACTAGCGGGAGCTACGAGCAGTACTTC. This sequence joins TRBV5-4 and TRBJ2-7; 13 nucleotides line up with TRBD2. V shed 0 bases and J 3 bases; nucleotides not matched to a gene: 0. Germline V gene lookup returns CDR1 SGHNT and CDR2 YYREEE (reference sequence). This CDR3 is built from 15 residues.

The V gene is TRBV5-1, the J gene TRBJ2-7, with D uncertain. This CDR3 is built from 15 residues. Germline loops: CDR1 SGHRS, CDR2 YFSETQ. Trimming left V 0 bases short and J 3 bases short, with 13 bases between. CDR3 bases: TGCGCCAGCAGCTTGGAATTCGGTTTCGGCTACGAGCAGTACTTC. Amino acids: CASSLEFGFGYEQYF.

This sequence joins TRBV10-3 and TRBJ1-1, with unresolved D. Trimming removed 4 bases from V and 1 base from J, with 4 bases in between. In germline, CDR1 is ENHRY, CDR2 SYGVKD. This CDR3 comprises 12 residues. This CDR3 is CAISARNTEAFF. In DNA form, the CDR3 reads TGTGCCATCAGTGCTCGGAACACTGAAGCTTTCTTT.

The chain couples TRBV6-5 to TRBJ1-3; D call uncertain. The germline V gene has CDR1 MNHEY and CDR2 SVGAGI. The CDR3 is 15 amino acids. Trimming cost V 2 bases and J 0 bases, with 8 bases left between them. The CDR3 sequence is CASSYDGSSGNTIYF. The CDR3 DNA is TGTGCCAGCAGTTACGACGGGAGCTCTGGAAACACCATATATTTT.

The CDR3 sequence: CASSLPGLTDTQYF. In nucleotides, the CDR3 is TGTGCCAGCAGCCTCCCGGGTTTGACAGATACGCAGTATTTT. V and J are TRBV5-4 and TRBJ2-3; D gene unclear. With 4 bases removed from V and 3 bases from J, the gap between germline ends came to 12 bases. CDR1 is SGHNT and CDR2 is YYREEE in the germline V gene (reference sequence). This CDR3 is 14 amino acids long.

V is TRBV2 and J is TRBJ1-5; possible D gene TRBD1, 6 bases. The CDR3 covers 12 residues. Trimming pared 7 bases from V and 7 bases from J, leaving 11 bases between. Germline loops: CDR1 SNHLY, CDR2 FYNNEI. CDR3 in amino acids: CASNRVNQPQHF. CDR3 sequence (DNA): TGTGCCAGCAACAGGGTTAACCAGCCCCAGCATTTT.